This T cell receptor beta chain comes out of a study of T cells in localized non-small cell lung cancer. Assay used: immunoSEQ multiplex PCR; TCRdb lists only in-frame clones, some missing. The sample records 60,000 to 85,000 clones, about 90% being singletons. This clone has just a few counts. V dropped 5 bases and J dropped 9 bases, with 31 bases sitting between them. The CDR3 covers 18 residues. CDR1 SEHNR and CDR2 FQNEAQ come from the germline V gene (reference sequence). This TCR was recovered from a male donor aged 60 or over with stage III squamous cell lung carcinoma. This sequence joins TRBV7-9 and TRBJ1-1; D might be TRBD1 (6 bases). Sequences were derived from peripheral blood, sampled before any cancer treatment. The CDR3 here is CASSLLGGGSGHEPQAFF. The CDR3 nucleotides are TGTGCCAGCAGCCTCTTAGGGGGGGGGTCGGGACACGAACCCCAAGCTTTCTTT.